This T cell receptor (beta chain) was sequenced in a study of blood T cell repertoires in COVID-19. In the original analysis: Using reference gene primer amplification, nucleated cell counts were estimated. Libraries were prepared by immunoSEQ multiplex PCR; TCRdb keeps only in-frame clonotypes and omits some of them. V and J calls and clone size are copied from that table; D and trimming were computed from the DNA. The sample has about 280,000 clones, 75% to 90% seen once; the top ten hold roughly 2.3%. V lost 9 bases and J lost 1, with 12 bases in between. Germline V lookup: CDR1 LNHDA, CDR2 SQIVND (reference sequence). The CDR3 length is 13 residues.

V usage is TRBV19 and J usage is TRBJ1-2; D is unclear. The sequence was obtained from a man aged 50 to 59 with acute or convalescent COVID-19. Sequencing was carried out using peripheral blood. CDR3 loop: CASQRENNYGYTF. CDR3 sequence (DNA): TGTGCCAGCCAAAGGGAGAATAACTATGGCTACACCTTC.